This T cell receptor beta chain stems from a study of post-analysis software for immune sequencing data. About the research overall: Relapsing-remitting, secondary progressive and progressive-relapsing courses of multiple sclerosis were included. Study results and limitations: Controls showed significantly higher normalized Chao1 diversity than did multiple sclerosis patients. The F measure placed samples prepared in the same batch into strongly shared clusters. Patients used about 5 TRBV segments, including TRBV5-6, TRBV5-1 and TRBV20-1, more often than controls.

Presence of unique molecular identifiers characterized the TCR beta cDNA libraries. T cells, roughly 1 to 10 million of them, yielded some 500,000 cDNA molecules. TCRdb called the PCR reads again in MiXCR, with one record for every CDR3 protein. The sample carries hundreds of thousands of distinct CDR3 sequences, 40% to 50% recorded once. This clonotype appeared a few times. Its antigen is still unknown. The V gene's germline CDR1 is DFQATT and CDR2 SNEGSKA (reference sequence). The CDR3 is 14 residues long. Trimming took off 3 bases at V and 2 bases at J, with 14 bases between the two ends. The chain joins TRBV20-1 to TRBJ2-7, with no clear D. Sequenced input: blood. The TCR sequence derives from a girl between 10 and 17 years old with multiple sclerosis. The CDR3 protein is CSASAKAYAYEQYF. The DNA for the CDR3 is TGCAGTGCTAGCGCCAAAGCTTACGCCTACGAGCAGTACTTC.